The entry below gives a single T cell receptor (beta chain) sequence along with its context. Its target is not known. This table comes from immunoSEQ multiplex PCR, and its TCRdb copy is limited to in-frame clones, with some not included. The sample lists about 150,000 clones, 93% occurring once. The data belong to a study of T cell responses to AZD1222 COVID-19 vaccine. Overall study results and limits: Rises in breadth and depth of Spike-specific TCRs came after two AZD1222 doses. Mostly white British, mostly female donors; authors suggested clonal diversity may be underestimated. Reports say nearly half of spike-specific TCRs go after unmutated variant regions. Distributed over spike, vaccine-associated CD4 TCRs predominated at 160-218 and 743-854.

CDR1 and CDR2 (germline): SEHNR, FQNEAQ (reference sequence). The CDR3 length is 14 residues. V was pared by 1 base and J by 7 bases, with 11 bases between. The rearrangement uses TRBV7-9 and TRBJ2-4, with unresolved D. The source was peripheral blood, collected on day 0 of AZD1222 vaccination. This receptor was identified in an adult in good health. CDR3 DNA sequence: TGTGCCAGCAGCTTAGAGGCAGGTGGGAACATTCAGTACTTC. This sequence encodes CASSLEAGGNIQYF.